These 11 T cell receptor beta chains share one sample of origin, sequenced in a study of identical twins. TCRdb re-derived calls from the 5' RACE reads in MiXCR, one entry per CDR3 protein. The sample carries about 690,000 distinct CDR3 sequences, over 5% recorded once. The source material was naive T cells sorted from blood. The receptor source for this set is a young man in good health.

This clonotype was counted a few times. The rearrangement joins TRBV9 to TRBJ1-1; D call uncertain. V shed 0 bases and J shed 3 bases, with 9 bases lying between them. This CDR3 is 14 amino acids long. Germline lookup yields CDR1 SGDLS and CDR2 YYNGEE. CDR3 in amino acids: CASSVVPEYTEAFF. The CDR3 coding sequence is TGTGCCAGCAGCGTAGTACCCGAGTACACTGAAGCTTTCTTT. The complete variable domain, with remaining parts taken from reference TRBV9 and TRBJ1-1, reads DSGVTQTPKHLITATGQRVTLRCSPRSGDLSVYWYQQSLDQGLQFLIQYYNGEERAKGNILERFSAQQFPDLHSELNLSSLELGDSALYFCASSVVPEYTEAFFGQGTRLTVV.

This clonotype was picked up a small number of times. The junction departs from germline at one end; a sequencing error may be responsible. The rearrangement uses TRBV6-5 and TRBJ2-1; 10 bases map to TRBD1. The CDR3 contains 13 residues. Germline loops: CDR1 MNHEY, CDR2 SVGAGI. The CDR3 reads CASSYSVPGQGCF. The CDR3 DNA reads as TGTGCCAGCAGTTACTCGGTACCGGGACAGGGGTGCTTC.

The genes are TRBV24-1 and TRBJ2-5; 9 bases line up with TRBD2. V trimming: 4 bases; J trimming: 2 bases; junction bases outside the gene matches: 1. The CDR3 is 14 residues long. The germline V gene has CDR1 KGHDR and CDR2 SFDVKD. The CDR3 DNA follows: TGTGCCACCAGTGACGGACTAGCGCAAGAGACCCAGTACTTC. It specifies CATSDGLAQETQYF.

The chain employs TRBV27 and TRBJ2-1; D may correspond to TRBD1 or TRBD2 (5 bases each). The CDR3 is 13 residues long. The V gene's germline CDR1 is MNHEY and CDR2 SMNVEV (reference sequence). Trimming removed 3 bases at V and 10 bases at J, with 13 bases between. The CDR3 is CASSLGTHLEQFF. In nucleotides, the CDR3 is TGTGCCAGCAGTTTGGGGACCCACCTCGAGCAGTTCTTC.

The sample holds many counts of this clonotype. V is TRBV9 and J is TRBJ2-1, with TRBD1 as a possible D gene (6 bases). The CDR3 totals 13 residues. Germline V gene sequence: CDR1 SGDLS, CDR2 YYNGEE. Between the trimmed V and J ends, which lost 0 bases and 15 bases, there was a span of 16 bases. The CDR3 loop is CASSVDVETGLFF. Written as DNA, the CDR3 is TGTGCCAGCAGCGTAGATGTCGAGACAGGCTTGTTCTTC.

This clonotype showed up just a few times. This chain connects TRBV4-3 to TRBJ2-1; 7 bases align to TRBD1. The length of the CDR3 is 15 residues. Germline values: CDR1 LGHNA, CDR2 YSLEER. V dropped 5 bases and J dropped 4; count of bases not matched to a gene: 8. CDR3 nucleotide sequence: TGCGCCAGCAGCTGGGACAGCGATGAATACAATGAGCAGTTCTTC. This sequence encodes CASSWDSDEYNEQFF.

The chain joins TRBV2 to TRBJ2-7; TRBD1 matches at 9 bases. Germline CDR1 reads SNHLY; CDR2 reads FYNNEI. The CDR3 has 14 residues. V trimming: 7 bases; J trimming: 3 bases; junction bases outside the gene matches: 7. The CDR3 coding sequence is TGTGCCAGCAACCCGGGACAGGGACGCTACGAGCAGTACGTC. It specifies CASNPGQGRYEQYV.

There are many counts of this clonotype. The CDR3 spells CATSSSRWDTTYNEQFF. DNA for the CDR3: TGTGCCACCAGTTCGTCAAGGTGGGACACCACCTACAATGAGCAGTTCTTC. V and J are TRBV24-1 and TRBJ2-1, with D possibly TRBD1 on 6 matching bases. CDR3 length: 17 amino acids. Looked up from germline, CDR1 is KGHDR and CDR2 is SFDVKD. Deletions cut 6 bases from V and 2 bases from J, with 19 bases between.

In this sample, this clonotype turned up many times. The V gene is TRBV20-1, the J gene TRBJ2-1, with unresolved D. This CDR3 comprises 14 residues. CDR1 is DFQATT and CDR2 is SNEGSKA in the germline V gene (reference sequence). The germline V and J ends were trimmed by 1 base and 0 bases, with 7 bases remaining between them. CDR3 DNA: TGCAGTGCTAGAGTCACGAGCTCCTACAATGAGCAGTTCTTC. Translating gives CSARVTSSYNEQFF.

This clonotype was counted only a few times. V is TRBV11-2 and J is TRBJ2-2; perhaps TRBD1 as D (6 bases). The length of the CDR3 is 14 residues. Germline CDR1 SGHAT, CDR2 FQNNGV. Trimming took off 2 bases at V and 5 bases at J, with 9 bases between the two ends. The CDR3 bases are TGTGCCAGCAGCTTAAGAACAGGGACCGGGGAGCTGTTTTTT. Translated: CASSLRTGTGELFF. The full variable domain, completed using reference TRBV11-2 and TRBJ2-2, is EAGVAQSPRYKIIEKRQSVAFWCNPISGHATLYWYQQILGQGPKLLIQFQNNGVVDDSQLPKDRFSAERLKGVDSTLKIQPAKLEDSAVYLCASSLRTGTGELFFGEGSRLTVL.

This clonotype was seen repeatedly, ten times or more. The J gene is TRBJ2-7, the V gene TRBV4-3; TRBD1 matches 7 bases. Germline-derived CDR1 and CDR2 are LGHNA and YSLEER. With 0 bases clipped from V and 5 bases from J, the junction kept 7 bases outside the gene matches. The CDR3 spans 15 residues. CDR3 protein: CASSQEGRDSHEQYF. In DNA form, the CDR3 reads TGCGCCAGCAGCCAAGAAGGTCGGGACAGCCACGAGCAGTACTTC.